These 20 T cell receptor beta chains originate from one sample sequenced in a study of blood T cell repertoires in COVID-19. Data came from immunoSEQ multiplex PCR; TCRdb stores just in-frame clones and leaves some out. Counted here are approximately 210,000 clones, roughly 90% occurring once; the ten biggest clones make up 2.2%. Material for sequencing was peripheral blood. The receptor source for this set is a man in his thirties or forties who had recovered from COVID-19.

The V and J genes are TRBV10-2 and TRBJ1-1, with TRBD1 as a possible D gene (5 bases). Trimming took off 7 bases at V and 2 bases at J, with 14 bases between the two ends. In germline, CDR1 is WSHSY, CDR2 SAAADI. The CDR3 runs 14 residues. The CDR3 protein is CASTLDIVNTEAFF. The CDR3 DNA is TGCGCCAGCACTCTGGACATAGTCAACACTGAAGCTTTCTTT.

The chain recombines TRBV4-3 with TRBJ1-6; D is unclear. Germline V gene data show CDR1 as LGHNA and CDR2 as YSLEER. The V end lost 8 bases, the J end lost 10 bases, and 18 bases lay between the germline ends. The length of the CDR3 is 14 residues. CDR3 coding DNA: TGCGCCAGCTCCAGGACGGATTCGGGATCACCCCTCCACTTT. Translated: CASSRTDSGSPLHF.

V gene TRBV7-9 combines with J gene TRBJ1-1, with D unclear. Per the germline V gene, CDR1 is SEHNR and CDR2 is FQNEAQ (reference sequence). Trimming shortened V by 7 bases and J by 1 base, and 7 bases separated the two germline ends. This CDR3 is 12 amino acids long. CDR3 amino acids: CASTEGNTEAFF. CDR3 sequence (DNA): TGTGCCAGCACCGAGGGGAACACTGAAGCTTTCTTT. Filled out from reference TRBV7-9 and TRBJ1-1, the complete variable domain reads DTGVSQNPRHKITKRGQNVTFRCDPISEHNRLYWYRQTLGQGPEFLTYFQNEAQLEKSRLLSDRFSAERPKGSFSTLEIQRTEQGDSAMYLCASTEGNTEAFFGQGTRLTVV.

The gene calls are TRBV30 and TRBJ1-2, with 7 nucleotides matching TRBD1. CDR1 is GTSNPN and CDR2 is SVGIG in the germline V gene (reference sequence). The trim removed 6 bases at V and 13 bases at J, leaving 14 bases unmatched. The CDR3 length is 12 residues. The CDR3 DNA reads TGTGCCTGTTTAAAACAGGGGAAATGTGGCACCTTC. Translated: CACLKQGKCGTF.

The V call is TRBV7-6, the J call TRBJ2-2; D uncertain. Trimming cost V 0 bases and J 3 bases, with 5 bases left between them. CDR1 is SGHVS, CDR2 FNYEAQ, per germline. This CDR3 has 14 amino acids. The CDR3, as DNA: TGTGCCAGCAGCTTAGCGCGAGACACCGGGGAGCTGTTTTTT. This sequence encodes CASSLARDTGELFF.

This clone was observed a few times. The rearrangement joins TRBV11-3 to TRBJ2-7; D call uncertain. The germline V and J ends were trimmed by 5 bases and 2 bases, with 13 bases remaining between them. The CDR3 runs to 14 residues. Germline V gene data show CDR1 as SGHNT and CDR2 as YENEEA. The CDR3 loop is CASSLRLPTYEQYF. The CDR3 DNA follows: TGTGCCAGCAGCCTCAGGCTCCCCACCTACGAGCAGTACTTC.

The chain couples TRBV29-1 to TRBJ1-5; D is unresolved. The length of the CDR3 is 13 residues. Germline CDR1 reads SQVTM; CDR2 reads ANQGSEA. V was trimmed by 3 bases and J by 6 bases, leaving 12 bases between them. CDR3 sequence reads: CSVDEMIVQPQHF. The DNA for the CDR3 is TGCAGCGTTGACGAGATGATCGTTCAGCCCCAGCATTTT.

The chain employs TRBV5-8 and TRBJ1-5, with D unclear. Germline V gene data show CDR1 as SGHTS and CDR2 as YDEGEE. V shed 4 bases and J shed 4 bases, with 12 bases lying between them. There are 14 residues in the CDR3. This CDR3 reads CASSRSVGNQPQHF. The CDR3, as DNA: TGTGCCAGCAGCCGGAGTGTTGGAAATCAGCCCCAGCATTTT.

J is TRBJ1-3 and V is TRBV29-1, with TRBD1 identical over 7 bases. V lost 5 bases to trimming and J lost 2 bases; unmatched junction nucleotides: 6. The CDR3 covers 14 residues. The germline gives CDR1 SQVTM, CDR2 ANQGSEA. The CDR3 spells CSVSETGPGNTIYF. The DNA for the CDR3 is TGCAGCGTTTCCGAGACAGGGCCTGGAAACACCATATATTTT.

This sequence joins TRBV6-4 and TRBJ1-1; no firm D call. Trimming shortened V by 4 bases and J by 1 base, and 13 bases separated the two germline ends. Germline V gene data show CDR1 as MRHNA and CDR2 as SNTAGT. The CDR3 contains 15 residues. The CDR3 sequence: CASSVQADGNTEAFF. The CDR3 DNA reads TGTGCCAGCAGTGTCCAGGCAGACGGGAACACTGAAGCTTTCTTT.

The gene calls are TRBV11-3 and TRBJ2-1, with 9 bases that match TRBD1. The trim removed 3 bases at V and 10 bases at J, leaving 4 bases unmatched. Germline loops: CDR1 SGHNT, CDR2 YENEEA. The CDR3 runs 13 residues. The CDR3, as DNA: TGTGCCAGCAGCTTCTGGACAGGGGACGAGCAGTTCTTC. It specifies CASSFWTGDEQFF. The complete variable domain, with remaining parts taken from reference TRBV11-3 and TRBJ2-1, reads EAGVVQSPRYKIIEKKQPVAFWCNPISGHNTLYWYLQNLGQGPELLIRYENEEAVDDSQLPKDRFSAERLKGVDSTLKIQPAELGDSAVYLCASSFWTGDEQFFGPGTRLTVL.

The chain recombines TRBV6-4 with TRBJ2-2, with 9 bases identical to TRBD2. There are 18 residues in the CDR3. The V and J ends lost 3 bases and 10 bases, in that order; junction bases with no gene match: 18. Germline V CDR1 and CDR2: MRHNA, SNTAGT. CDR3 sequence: CASSDWRGSGGSRKELFF. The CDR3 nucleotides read TGTGCCAGCAGTGATTGGCGCGGTAGCGGGGGATCTAGGAAGGAGCTGTTTTTT.

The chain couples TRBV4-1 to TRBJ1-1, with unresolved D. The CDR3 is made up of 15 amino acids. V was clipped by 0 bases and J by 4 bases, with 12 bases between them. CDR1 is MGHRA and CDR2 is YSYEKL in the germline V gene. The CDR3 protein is CASSQETQRGTEAFF. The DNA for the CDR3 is TGCGCCAGCAGCCAAGAAACCCAACGGGGCACTGAAGCTTTCTTT.

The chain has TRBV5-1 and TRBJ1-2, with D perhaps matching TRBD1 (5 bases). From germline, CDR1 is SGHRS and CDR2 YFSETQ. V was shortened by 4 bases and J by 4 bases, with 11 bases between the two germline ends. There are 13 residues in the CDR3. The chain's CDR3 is CASSAGEAYGYTF. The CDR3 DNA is TGCGCCAGCAGCGCGGGGGAGGCCTATGGCTACACCTTC.

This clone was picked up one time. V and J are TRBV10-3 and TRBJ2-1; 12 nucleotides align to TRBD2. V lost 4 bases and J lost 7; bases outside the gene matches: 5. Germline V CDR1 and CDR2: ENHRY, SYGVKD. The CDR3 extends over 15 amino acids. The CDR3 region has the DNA TGTGCCATCAGTGGGCTAGCGGGGGGGCTGAATGAGCAGTTCTTC. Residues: CAISGLAGGLNEQFF.

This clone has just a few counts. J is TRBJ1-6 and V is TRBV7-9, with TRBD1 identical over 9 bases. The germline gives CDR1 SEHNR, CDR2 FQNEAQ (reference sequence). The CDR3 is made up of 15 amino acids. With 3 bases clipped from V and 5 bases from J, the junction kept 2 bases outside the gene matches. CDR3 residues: CASSLGQGDNSPLHF. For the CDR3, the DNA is TGTGCCAGCAGCTTGGGACAGGGTGATAATTCACCCCTCCACTTT.

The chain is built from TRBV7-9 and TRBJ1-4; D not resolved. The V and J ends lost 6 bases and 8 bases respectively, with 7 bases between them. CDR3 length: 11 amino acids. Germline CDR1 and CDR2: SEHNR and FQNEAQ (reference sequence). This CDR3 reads CASSPQEKLFF. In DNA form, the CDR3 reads TGTGCCAGCAGTCCCCAAGAAAAACTGTTTTTT.

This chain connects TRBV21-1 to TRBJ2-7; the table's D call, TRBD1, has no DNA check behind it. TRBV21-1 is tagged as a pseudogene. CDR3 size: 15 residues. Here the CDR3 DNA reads TGTGCCAGCAGCAAAAGAGGGACAGGGGTCCACGAGCAGTACTTC. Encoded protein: CASSKRGTGVHEQYF.

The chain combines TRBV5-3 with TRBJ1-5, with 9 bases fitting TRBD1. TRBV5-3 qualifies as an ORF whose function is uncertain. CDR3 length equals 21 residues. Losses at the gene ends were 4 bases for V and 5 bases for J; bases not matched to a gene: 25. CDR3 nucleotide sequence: TGTGCCAGAAGCGCCACCGAACAGGGGGCGCGAGGTGATGGTAGGGATCAGCCCCAGCATTTT. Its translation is CARSATEQGARGDGRDQPQHF.

The CDR3 region has the DNA TGTGCCAGCAGTTTAGCCCCGGGGGGGCTAATGCGCGAGCAGTACTTC. It yields the protein CASSLAPGGLMREQYF. V is TRBV27 and J is TRBJ2-7; 8 positions match TRBD2. V gave up 2 bases and J gave up 6 bases; unmatched junction bases: 12. The germline CDR1 and CDR2 sequences are MNHEY and SMNVEV (reference sequence). The CDR3 has 16 amino acids.